These 18 T cell receptor beta chains share one sample of origin, sequenced in a study of cytomegalovirus exposure and HLA in healthy donors (dated by TCRdb to about 2017). The library was produced with the immunoSEQ multiplex PCR assay. A mixture of 60 forward primers for TCR Vbeta segments and 13 reverse primers for TCR Jbeta segments was used in the multiplex PCR. Here the immuneACCESS table is served through TCRdb, limited to in-frame sequences with V and J called. Missing clones are a known gap in these copies; in checked studies unresolved V genes cover under half, and the rest lacks a known reason. Recorded for this sample are tens of thousands of clones; around four fifths of them occurred a single time. Approximately 4.8% of the sample is held by the ten biggest clonotypes. Sequenced: PBMCs. The receptors come from a male donor in good health and CMV-seropositive.

The chain has TRBV28 and TRBJ1-6; the D gene is possibly TRBD1 (5 bases). In germline, CDR1 is MDHEN, CDR2 SYDVKM. CDR3 length equals 16 residues. V lost 4 bases and J 12 bases, leaving 22 bases between the germline ends. CDR3: CASSSHAGSGGVPLHF. CDR3 in DNA: TGTGCCAGCAGTTCCCACGCCGGCTCGGGGGGGGTACCCCTCCACTTT.

CDR3 amino acids: CASSLRQGKGEAFF. The CDR3 nucleotides read TGTGCCAGCAGCCTCCGACAGGGCAAGGGTGAAGCTTTCTTT. The chain combines TRBV7-9 with TRBJ1-1, with 7 bases identical to TRBD1. With 5 bases clipped from V and 7 bases from J, the junction kept 10 bases outside the gene matches. Germline lookup yields CDR1 SEHNR and CDR2 FQNEAQ (reference sequence). The length of the CDR3 is 14 residues.

This clone was observed once. This rearrangement joins TRBV10-3 to TRBJ2-7, with no clear D. CDR1 ENHRY and CDR2 SYGVKD come from the germline V gene. Trimming cost V 6 bases and J 1 base, with 4 bases left between them. The CDR3 covers 11 residues. Here the CDR3 reads CAISQSYEQYF. CDR3 nucleotides: TGTGCCATCAGCCAATCCTACGAGCAGTACTTC.

The chain uses TRBV2 and TRBJ1-1; D is undetermined. The length of the CDR3 is 13 residues. From germline, CDR1 is SNHLY and CDR2 FYNNEI. With 3 bases removed from V and 1 base from J, the gap between germline ends came to 6 bases. DNA for the CDR3: TGTGCCAGCAGTGAGTCCAGGAACACTGAAGCTTTCTTT. This gives the protein CASSESRNTEAFF.

The chain combines TRBV29-1 with TRBJ2-6, with 8 positions matching TRBD1. V lost 2 bases and J lost 2; bases outside the gene matches: 2. Germline values: CDR1 SQVTM, CDR2 ANQGSEA. This CDR3 has 15 residues. The CDR3 sequence: CSVEPTGAGANVLTF. The CDR3 region has the DNA TGCAGCGTTGAACCGACAGGGGCTGGGGCCAACGTCCTGACTTTC.

The V gene is TRBV27, the J gene TRBJ2-7; 9 nucleotides match TRBD1. The CDR3 has 15 residues. Per the germline V gene, CDR1 is MNHEY and CDR2 is SMNVEV (reference sequence). J lost 3 bases, V lost 0 bases, and 3 bases had no gene match. For the CDR3, the DNA is TGTGCCAGCAGTTTATCCGGACAGGGGTACTACGAGCAGTACTTC. It is translated as CASSLSGQGYYEQYF.

The rearrangement uses TRBV5-1 and TRBJ1-1, with TRBD1 as a possible D gene (5 bases). Germline CDR1 is SGHRS and CDR2 is YFSETQ. The CDR3 sequence is 14 residues long. Trimming pared 1 base from V and 3 bases from J, leaving 10 bases between. CDR3 residues: CASSLWGGDTEAFF. The CDR3, as DNA: TGCGCCAGCAGCTTGTGGGGAGGGGACACTGAAGCTTTCTTT.

The chain recombines TRBV18 with TRBJ2-5; 11 bases align to TRBD2. The DNA end lines up better with TRBJ2-7; the J call may be wrong. CDR3 length: 14 amino acids. Per germline, CDR1 KGHSH and CDR2 LQKENI. DNA of the CDR3: TGTGCCAGCTCACCTAGCGGGAGGGCGTACGAGCAGTACTTC. Encoded protein: CASSPSGRAYEQYF.

This chain links TRBV7-8 with TRBJ2-1; D is possibly TRBD2 (6 bases). Trimming took off 3 bases at V and 3 bases at J, with 21 bases between the two ends. The CDR3 covers 18 residues. Per the germline V gene, CDR1 is SGHVS and CDR2 is FQNEAQ. The CDR3 sequence is CASSFYSGGRRGYNEQFF. CDR3 DNA sequence: TGTGCCAGCAGCTTCTACTCCGGGGGTCGGCGGGGCTACAATGAGCAGTTCTTC. The whole variable domain, remainder taken from reference TRBV7-8 and TRBJ2-1, is GAGVSQSPRYKVAKRGQDVALRCDPISGHVSLFWYQQALGQGPEFLTYFQNEAQLDKSGLPSDRFFAERPEGSVSTLKIQRTQQEDSAVYLCASSFYSGGRRGYNEQFFGPGTRLTVL.

In its sample, this clone was seen once. V and J are TRBV30 and TRBJ2-3, with a tentative D call TRBD2 (5 bases). The germline gives CDR1 GTSNPN, CDR2 SVGIG (reference sequence). V lost 5 bases and J lost 6, with 15 bases in between. CDR3 length equals 13 residues. The CDR3 spells CAWSQRERDTQYF. In DNA, the CDR3 is TGTGCCTGGTCTCAACGGGAAAGGGATACGCAGTATTTT.

This clone was detected a few times. The genes are TRBV6-5 and TRBJ2-7; possibly TRBD1 for D (6 bases). CDR3 length equals 15 residues. V was trimmed by 5 bases and J by 5 bases, leaving 19 bases between them. CDR1 and CDR2 from the germline V gene are MNHEY and SVGAGI. DNA of the CDR3: TGTGCCAGCAGTATGGTCCAGGGGTTGGGCAACGAGCAGTACTTC. Its protein product is CASSMVQGLGNEQYF.

This sequence joins TRBV6-5 and TRBJ2-1; tentative D call: TRBD2 (5 bases). The CDR3 is 15 amino acids. Trimming shortened V by 2 bases and J by 3 bases, and 11 bases separated the two germline ends. Germline V gene sequence: CDR1 MNHEY, CDR2 SVGAGI. The CDR3 spells CASSYGSGGYNEQFF. DNA for the CDR3: TGTGCCAGCAGTTACGGGAGCGGAGGCTACAATGAGCAGTTCTTC.

The chain couples TRBV6-5 to TRBJ2-5; 9 nucleotides align to TRBD1. The J call may be wrong; the DNA end is better matched by TRBJ2-7. Germline V CDR1 and CDR2: MNHEY, SVGAGI. The CDR3 has 13 amino acids. CDR3 DNA: TGTGCCAGCAGTTGGGGACAGGGCTACGAGCAGTACTTC. Protein sequence: CASSWGQGYEQYF.

This sequence joins TRBV15 and TRBJ2-7; 8 bases line up with TRBD2. The CDR3 runs 15 residues. V shed 0 bases, J shed 6 bases, and the junction held 7 bases outside the gene matches. Germline CDR1 and CDR2: LNHNV and YYDKDF (reference sequence). CDR3 residues: CATSRDPGRGAEQYF. Here the CDR3 DNA reads TGTGCCACCAGCAGAGATCCCGGGAGGGGGGCCGAGCAGTACTTC.

The genes are TRBV30 and TRBJ1-3; a possible D gene is TRBD1 (5 bases). The CDR3 loop spans 13 amino acids. Germline-derived CDR1 and CDR2 are GTSNPN and SVGIG (reference sequence). Trimming pared 0 bases from V and 4 bases from J, leaving 7 bases between. The CDR3 is CAWSVAGGNTIYF. CDR3 nucleotide sequence: TGTGCCTGGAGTGTCGCAGGGGGAAACACCATATATTTT.

The V and J genes are TRBV5-5 and TRBJ1-5, with unresolved D. CDR1 and CDR2 (germline): SGHKS, YYEKEE (reference sequence). The germline V and J ends were trimmed by 4 bases and 2 bases, with 10 bases remaining between them. This CDR3 is built from 14 residues. This CDR3 is CASSQVIGNQPQHF. The CDR3 region has the DNA TGTGCCAGCAGCCAGGTTATCGGCAATCAGCCCCAGCATTTT.

This chain uses TRBV7-9 with TRBJ2-7, with D maybe TRBD2 (5 bases). The V end lost 1 base, the J end lost 10 bases, and 8 bases lay between the germline ends. Germline V gene data show CDR1 as SEHNR and CDR2 as FQNEAQ (reference sequence). This CDR3 has 11 residues. The CDR3 here is CASSLEAVQYF. DNA for the CDR3: TGTGCCAGCAGCTTAGAAGCGGTCCAGTACTTC.

The J gene is TRBJ2-5, the V gene TRBV27; a possible D gene is TRBD2 (6 bases). Germline V gene lookup returns CDR1 MNHEY and CDR2 SMNVEV (reference sequence). Between the trimmed V and J ends, which lost 8 bases and 5 bases, there was a span of 18 bases. The CDR3 is made up of 14 amino acids. CDR3 sequence: CASSRRDARETQYF. CDR3 coding DNA: TGTGCCAGCTCCCGGCGGGATGCCCGGGAGACCCAGTACTTC.